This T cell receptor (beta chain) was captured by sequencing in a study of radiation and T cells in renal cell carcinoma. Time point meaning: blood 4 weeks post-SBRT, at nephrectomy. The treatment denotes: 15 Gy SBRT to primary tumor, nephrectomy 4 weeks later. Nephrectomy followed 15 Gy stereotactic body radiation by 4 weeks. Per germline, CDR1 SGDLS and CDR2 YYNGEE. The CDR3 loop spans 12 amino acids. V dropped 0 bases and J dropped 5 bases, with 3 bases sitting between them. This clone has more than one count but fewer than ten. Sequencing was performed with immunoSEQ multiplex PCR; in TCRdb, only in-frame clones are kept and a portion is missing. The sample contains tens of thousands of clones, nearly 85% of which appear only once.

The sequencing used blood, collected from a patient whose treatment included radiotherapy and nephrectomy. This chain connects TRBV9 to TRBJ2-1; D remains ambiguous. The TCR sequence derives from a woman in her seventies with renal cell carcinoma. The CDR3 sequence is CASSVGDNEQFF. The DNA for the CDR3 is TGTGCCAGCAGCGTAGGCGACAATGAGCAGTTCTTC.